Following are 8 T cell receptor beta chains from one sample sequenced in a study of blood T cell repertoires in COVID-19. This table comes from immunoSEQ multiplex PCR, and its TCRdb copy is limited to in-frame clones, with some not included. Of 85,000 to 110,000 clones listed, 85% to 90% are singletons. The sample taken for sequencing was peripheral blood. All receptors come from a human donor in a cohort sampled during active COVID-19.

This chain links TRBV7-6 with TRBJ2-3; the match to TRBD1 covers 7 bases. The germline V gene has CDR1 SGHVS and CDR2 FNYEAQ. This CDR3 region has 16 residues. Germline trimming cut 1 base from V and 1 base from J; bases unmatched to any gene: 5. CDR3 sequence reads: CASSLDGTAGTDTQYF. In nucleotides, the CDR3 is TGTGCCAGCAGCTTAGATGGGACAGCCGGCACAGATACGCAGTATTTT.

V is TRBV6-6 and J is TRBJ2-7; weak D call: TRBD2 (5 bases). Germline V lookup: CDR1 MNHNY, CDR2 SVGAGI (reference sequence). Trimming pared 2 bases from V and 7 bases from J, leaving 18 bases between. This CDR3 spans 15 amino acids. Written as DNA, the CDR3 is TGTGCCAGCAGTTACGAATCGGGGATCTTAGGGGAGCAGTACTTC. It yields the protein CASSYESGILGEQYF.

The rearrangement joins TRBV28 to TRBJ1-6; 9 positions match TRBD1. Trimming at V came to 8 bases and at J to 12 bases, leaving 11 bases not matched to a gene. This CDR3 has 14 amino acids. The germline V gene encodes CDR1 MDHEN and CDR2 SYDVKM. The CDR3 spells CASQGTGLIQPLHF. The DNA of the CDR3 is TGTGCCAGCCAGGGGACAGGGTTAATTCAACCCCTCCACTTT.

The chain is built from TRBV5-6 and TRBJ2-1; D is ambiguous. Trimming cost V 4 bases and J 8 bases, with 16 bases left between them. Looked up from germline, CDR1 is SGHDT and CDR2 is YYEEEE. This CDR3 is built from 14 residues. CDR3 in DNA: TGTGCCAGCAGCCCACAAGGAGTCGTCCATGAGCAGTTCTTC. As protein: CASSPQGVVHEQFF.

This clone is a singleton in its sample. The V and J genes are TRBV19 and TRBJ1-1; D is perhaps TRBD1 (5 bases). Trimming took 8 bases from V and 4 from J, leaving 23 bases between them. This CDR3 region has 16 residues. CDR1 and CDR2 from the germline V gene are LNHDA and SQIVND (reference sequence). This chain's CDR3 is CASSIMAQGLGTEAFF. The CDR3 DNA reads as TGTGCCAGTTCGATTATGGCCCAGGGTTTGGGCACTGAAGCTTTCTTT. The complete variable domain, with remaining parts taken from reference TRBV19 and TRBJ1-1, reads DGGITQSPKYLFRKEGQNVTLSCEQNLNHDAMYWYRQDPGQGLRLIYYSQIVNDFQKGDIAEGYSVSREKKESFPLTVTSAQKNPTAFYLCASSIMAQGLGTEAFFGQGTRLTVV.

The V gene is TRBV2, the J gene TRBJ1-1, with D hard to call. Germline-derived CDR1 and CDR2 are SNHLY and FYNNEI. The CDR3 length is 12 residues. V lost 3 bases and J lost 8, with 10 bases in between. The CDR3 loop reads CASSDTGGEAFF. CDR3 DNA: TGTGCCAGCAGTGACACCGGCGGGGAAGCTTTCTTT.

The chain is built from TRBV25-1 and TRBJ2-7; D is unresolved. CDR1 and CDR2 from the germline V gene are MGHDK and SYGVNS. Trimming removed 4 bases at V and 3 bases at J, with 7 bases between. The CDR3 totals 12 residues. CDR3 sequence reads: CASSVHGYEQYF. The CDR3 nucleotides are TGTGCCAGCAGTGTCCACGGCTACGAGCAGTACTTC.

The chain combines TRBV5-4 with TRBJ2-5, with TRBD2 as a possible D gene (7 bases). V was pared by 1 base and J by 6 bases, with 19 bases between. The germline V gene has CDR1 SGHNT and CDR2 YYREEE (reference sequence). The CDR3 is made up of 16 amino acids. CDR3 residues: CASSLRFGAGAKTQYF. CDR3 coding DNA: TGTGCCAGCAGCTTGCGCTTCGGGGCGGGGGCAAAGACCCAGTACTTC.